This T cell receptor beta chain was obtained from a study of T cells after yellow fever vaccination. At the level of the study: SMART-Seq v4 Ultra Low Input prepared the low-cell-number fractions.

The CDR3 is 12 residues long. The V end was cut by 4 bases, the J end by 8 bases, with 9 bases between. Germline V gene data show CDR1 as SGHKS and CDR2 as YYEKEE (reference sequence). Study results and caveats: Among all clonotypes, a small share was observed in both CD4 and CD8 compartments. Most primary-vaccination clones recurred post-booster (roughly 97% CD4, just over 85% CD8).

Making TCR cDNA involved 5'RACE template switching, which added UMIs and a universal primer site. TCRdb re-analysed the 5' RACE reads in MiXCR, keeping a single row per CDR3 protein. The table shows 500,000 to 650,000 distinct CDR3 sequences, with approximately 13% occurring only once. This clonotype was counted between two and nine times. Its antigen is unidentified. The starting material was PBMCs, obtained on the day of the yellow fever booster vaccination. The rearrangement uses TRBV5-5 and TRBJ1-4; D unclear. This TCR was sampled from a man aged 30 to 45 who received the YFV17D yellow fever vaccine. The CDR3 is CASSLLGEKLFF. As DNA, the CDR3 is TGTGCCAGCAGCCTCCTCGGCGAAAAACTGTTTTTT.